Sequencing of this T cell receptor beta chain was carried out in a study of shared clonotypes between healthy human individuals. CDR1 is SGDLS and CDR2 is YYNGEE in the germline V gene. The CDR3 has 16 residues. The V and J ends lost 0 bases and 0 bases respectively, with 11 bases between them. The authors ran the assay at deep level. The repertoire was sequenced with immunoSEQ multiplex PCR; TCRdb's copy has only in-frame clones and lacks some. The sample yields 2 million to 2.5 million clones, approximately 90% seen once. This TCR derives from a man between 18 and 29 years old in good health. Some clones in this sample may be carry-over from other donors' samples. The chain carries TRBV9 and TRBJ2-3, with D possibly TRBD2 on 6 matching bases. The specimen was naive CD4+ T cells from PBMCs. Subset: CD45RA+ positively selected. CDR3 loop: CASSVGGGVSTDTQYF. CDR3 DNA sequence: TGTGCCAGCAGCGTAGGAGGAGGGGTTAGCACAGATACGCAGTATTTT.